Presented here are 12 T cell receptor beta chains from one specimen sequenced in a study of blood T cell repertoires in COVID-19 (dated by TCRdb to 2019 to 2021). Library preparation was by the immunoSEQ multiplex PCR assay. Imported from immuneACCESS, the table was reduced by TCRdb to in-frame sequences with V and J called. These copies leave out some clones; in studies compared against another copy, an unresolved V gene accounts for under half, and the cause of the remainder is not known. Across this sample there are 93,000 or so clones, with 84% seen only once. The ten largest clones add up to approximately 12% of the sample. Source material: peripheral blood. These receptors all come from a human donor in a cohort sampled during active COVID-19.

The genes are TRBV15 and TRBJ1-2, with D maybe TRBD1 (6 bases). V was pared by 1 base and J by 1 base, with 13 bases between. The CDR3 loop spans 16 amino acids. Germline V CDR1 and CDR2: LNHNV, YYDKDF (reference sequence). The CDR3 sequence: CATSRGSRGSNYGYTF. CDR3 sequence (DNA): TGTGCCACCAGCAGAGGATCCAGGGGAAGTAACTATGGCTACACCTTC.

The chain uses TRBV10-3 and TRBJ2-7, with 10 bases aligning to TRBD1. The CDR3 sequence is 13 residues long. J lost 5 bases, V lost 6 bases, and 4 bases had no gene match. Germline values: CDR1 ENHRY, CDR2 SYGVKD. This CDR3 reads CAIRGTGVNEQYF. CDR3 in DNA: TGTGCCATCAGAGGGACAGGGGTCAACGAGCAGTACTTC.

The chain employs TRBV3-1 (or the pseudogene TRBV3-2) and TRBJ1-3, with 9 bases lining up with TRBD1. With V trimmed by 2 bases and J by 0 bases, 8 bases remained unmatched. This CDR3 has 18 residues. CDR1 is LGHDT, CDR2 YNNKEL, per germline (reference sequence). In DNA, the CDR3 is TGTGCCAGCAGCCAACAGGCCGGGACAGGGCTCTCTGGAAACACCATATATTTT. It codes for CASSQQAGTGLSGNTIYF.

The CDR3 bases are TGTGCCAGCCAGGGTTTAGGAAACACCATATATTTT. This gives the protein CASQGLGNTIYF. V is TRBV6-7 and J is TRBJ1-3, with D perhaps TRBD1 (5 bases). Being an ORF, TRBV6-7 has a function that is uncertain. Trimming took off 8 bases at V and 4 bases at J, with 9 bases between the two ends. The CDR3 has 12 amino acids.

This clone was observed a handful of times. The rearrangement links TRBV2 to TRBJ1-3; tentative D call: TRBD1 (5 bases). Trimming pared 4 bases from V and 1 base from J, leaving 8 bases between. Germline CDR1 SNHLY, CDR2 FYNNEI. The CDR3 contains 14 residues. CDR3 coding DNA: TGTGCCAGCAGTGGACAGATATCTGGAAACACCATATATTTT. It codes for CASSGQISGNTIYF.

The rearrangement uses TRBV11-3 and TRBJ2-7; D possibly corresponds to TRBD1 (5 bases). Germline V lookup: CDR1 SGHNT, CDR2 YENEEA. Trimming removed 3 bases from V and 1 base from J, with 10 bases in between. The CDR3 consists of 14 residues. CDR3 region: CASSLTASSYEQYF. The CDR3 nucleotides are TGTGCCAGCAGCTTGACAGCTTCGTCCTACGAGCAGTACTTC.

The chain uses TRBV5-1 and TRBJ1-1; D is possibly TRBD1 (6 bases). The CDR3 consists of 13 residues. The V gene's germline CDR1 is SGHRS and CDR2 YFSETQ. The V end was cut by 2 bases, the J end by 8 bases, with 13 bases between. CDR3 residues: CASSLGPDREAFF. The CDR3 nucleotides are TGCGCCAGCAGCTTAGGGCCGGACAGAGAAGCTTTCTTT.

V and J are TRBV30 and TRBJ1-1; D gene uncertain. Germline V gene sequence: CDR1 GTSNPN, CDR2 SVGIG (reference sequence). The V end lost 0 bases, the J end lost 3 bases, and 11 bases lay between the germline ends. This CDR3 contains 14 residues. As DNA, the CDR3 is TGTGCCTGGAGTGTACCGGAGGAACACACTGAAGCTTTCTTT. It encodes CAWSVPEEHTEAFF.

V and J are TRBV21-1 and TRBJ2-5; TRBD2, the D gene given by the table, was not confirmed from the DNA. TRBV21-1 is designated a pseudogene. CDR3 length: 16 residues. The CDR3 nucleotides read TGTGCCAGCAGCAAAGTCGCACTAGCGGCGGCGTGGACCCAGTACTTC. This codes for CASSKVALAAAWTQYF.

J is TRBJ2-7 and V is TRBV18; TRBD1 agrees at 10 bases. The CDR3 loop spans 16 amino acids. Germline trimming cut 1 base from V and 7 bases from J; bases unmatched to any gene: 10. CDR1 is KGHSH, CDR2 LQKENI, per germline. The CDR3 DNA is TGTGCCAGCTCACCACTGGGACAGGGGACGATGTGGGAGCAGTACTTC. This codes for CASSPLGQGTMWEQYF.

In its sample, this clone was seen once. This same CDR3 is encoded by further DNA sequences in the sample. This rearrangement joins TRBV15 to TRBJ2-5; D gene unclear. The CDR3 runs 12 residues. Germline assignment: CDR1 LNHNV and CDR2 YYDKDF (reference sequence). V was cut by 1 base and J by 5 bases, with 5 bases left in between. The CDR3 loop is CATSRAEETQYF. DNA of the CDR3: TGTGCCACCAGCAGAGCTGAGGAGACCCAGTACTTC.

The chain uses TRBV7-2 and TRBJ2-7; 12 nucleotides agree with TRBD2. The CDR3 contains 15 residues. With 5 bases clipped from V and 4 bases from J, the junction kept 6 bases outside the gene matches. CDR1 and CDR2 (germline): SGHTA, FQGNSA. The CDR3 DNA reads TGTGCCAGCAGCACCAGGACTAGCGGGGCTTACGAGCAGTACTTC. Its protein product is CASSTRTSGAYEQYF.